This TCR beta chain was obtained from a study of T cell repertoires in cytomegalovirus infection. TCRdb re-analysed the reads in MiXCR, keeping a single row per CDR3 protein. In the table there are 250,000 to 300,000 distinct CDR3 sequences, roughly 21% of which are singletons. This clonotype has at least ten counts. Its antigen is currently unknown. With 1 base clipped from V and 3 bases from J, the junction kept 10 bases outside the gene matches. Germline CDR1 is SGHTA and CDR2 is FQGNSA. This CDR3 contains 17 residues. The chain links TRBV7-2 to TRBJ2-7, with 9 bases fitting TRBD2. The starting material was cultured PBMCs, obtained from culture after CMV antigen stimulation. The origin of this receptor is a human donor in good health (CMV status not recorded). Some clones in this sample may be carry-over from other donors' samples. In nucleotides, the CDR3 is TGTGCCAGCAGCTTAGTCCCTGGGGCTAGCGGGGACTACGAGCAGTACTTC. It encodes CASSLVPGASGDYEQYF.